Below, one T cell receptor (beta chain) is given with its context. These data originate in a study of control samples from healthy donors and cancer patients. V gave up 6 bases and J gave up 4 bases; unmatched junction bases: 10. CDR3 length equals 15 residues. Germline V gene lookup returns CDR1 MNHEY and CDR2 SVGAGI. Profiling relied on immunoSEQ multiplex PCR, and the TCRdb table lists in-frame clones only, not all of them. The data contain about 160,000 clones, approximately 90% of them seen just once; the ten biggest clones take up about 12%. The V gene is TRBV6-5, the J gene TRBJ2-5, with TRBD2 matching 8 bases. The source of this sequence is a man under 40 in good health. Sequencing was carried out using blood. CDR3 nucleotides: TGTGCCAGCAGCCGTCTAGCGGGCGGGGCAGAGACCCAGTACTTC. Its translation: CASSRLAGGAETQYF.